Listed below are T cell receptor beta chains from one sample, sequenced in a study of shared T cell receptors in the human thymus. Sequencing was performed with immunoSEQ multiplex PCR; in TCRdb, only in-frame clones are kept and a portion is missing. This sample has over 450,000 clones, with about four fifths found just once. This sample also appeared in a second study, on human thymus T cells.

Sequenced material: thymocytes. The receptors were gathered from a boy less than two years old with a congenital heart defect. CDR3s include the opening cysteine and the closing phenylalanine or tryptophan. Each record gives: clone size, V gene, CDR3 length, J gene, D gene, CDR3 DNA, CDR3 protein. D genes are given only for firm matches. Size tells how often a clone was seen (once, few, many) or the class of an expanded clone, and some rows leave it out.

.	TRBV27	15	TRBJ2-1	.	TGTGCCAGCAGTTCAGGAGGCGGGGCCTACAATGAGCAGTTCTTC	CASSSGGGAYNEQFF
.	TRBV29-1	15	TRBJ2-7	TRBD2	TGCAGCGTTGAAGAAGAGCGGGGCCCCTCCTACGAGCAGTACTTC	CSVEEERGPSYEQYF
.	TRBV7-2	18	TRBJ2-7	TRBD2	TGTGCCAGCAGCTTAAGCAGCCCTTTAGCGGGAGGGAAAGCCAAGCAGTACTTC	CASSLSSPLAGGKAKQYF
.	TRBV5-6	14	TRBJ2-7	.	TGTGCCAGCAGCTTGGGAGGTAGTAGAGACGAGCAGTACTTC	CASSLGGSRDEQYF
once	TRBV5-4	15	TRBJ1-2	TRBD1	TGTGCCAGCAGCTTGGAGGGACAGGGGGCGGATGGCTACACCTTC	CASSLEGQGADGYTF
once	TRBV15	16	TRBJ2-1	TRBD2	TGTGCCACCAGCAGAGAATATCTAGCGGGTGACAATGAGCAGTTCTTC	CATSREYLAGDNEQFF
.	TRBV14	16	TRBJ2-3	.	TGTGCCAGCAGCCAATGGGGCGGAGCTAGCACAGATACGCAGTATTTT	CASSQWGGASTDTQYF
.	TRBV7-9	13	TRBJ2-2	.	TGTGCCAGCTACCGTTTAGACACCGGGGAGCTGTTTTTT	CASYRLDTGELFF
.	TRBV28	19	TRBJ1-5	TRBD1	TGTGCCAGCTGCTCACCGGGACAGGGGGCTGCGTATAGCAATCAGCCCCAGCATTTT	CASCSPGQGAAYSNQPQHF
.	TRBV4-1	16	TRBJ2-7	TRBD1	TGCGCCAGCAGCCATAACTTCCGGGACAGGGGCCGAGAGCAGTACTTC	CASSHNFRDRGREQYF
.	TRBV18	14	TRBJ2-7	.	TGTGCCAGCTCACGGAAGAACAGGGAGGGCGAGCAGTACTTC	CASSRKNREGEQYF
few	TRBV9	16	TRBJ1-2	.	TGTGCCAGCAGCCCCGGGAGTCCGGATTCCTCGGAGGGCTACACCTTC	CASSPGSPDSSEGYTF
.	TRBV28	16	TRBJ2-3	TRBD2	TGTGCCAGCAGTTTGCCGGCGGGAGGGACCACAGATACGCAGTATTTT	CASSLPAGGTTDTQYF
.	TRBV15	14	TRBJ1-4	.	TGTGCCACCAAGACCGGAGGGTGTAATGAAAAACTGTTTTTT	CATKTGGCNEKLFF
.	TRBV29-1	14	TRBJ2-6	.	TGCAGCGTTGTCTCAGGGGCTGGGGCCAACGTCCTGACTTTC	CSVVSGAGANVLTF
.	TRBV27	16	TRBJ2-3	.	TGTGCCAGCAAACTATCGGGTCGGGAGAGGGTCGATACGCAGTATTTT	CASKLSGRERVDTQYF
few	TRBV6-4	14	TRBJ2-3	TRBD1	TGTGCCAGCGGACAGGGCTTCCCCTCAGATACGCAGTATTTT	CASGQGFPSDTQYF
.	TRBV14	15	TRBJ1-4	.	TGTGCCAGCAGCCAAATCGGGGGTCCCCTTGAAAAACTGTTTTTT	CASSQIGGPLEKLFF
.	TRBV30	18	TRBJ1-5	TRBD1	TGTGCCTGGAGTGTCGGGACAGGGGGCGGTTATAGCAATCAGCCCCAGCATTTT	CAWSVGTGGGYSNQPQHF
.	TRBV11-2	15	TRBJ1-2	.	TGTGCCAGCAGCTGGGGGGGGAGAACTAACTATGGCTACACCTTC	CASSWGGRTNYGYTF
few	TRBV11-2	16	TRBJ1-2	TRBD1	TGTGCCAGCAGCTTAGATTGGGACAGGGAGGACTATGGCTACACCTTC	CASSLDWDREDYGYTF
few	TRBV5-1	18	TRBJ2-1	TRBD2	TGCGCCAGCAGGACCGAGCTTAGCGGGAAAGACTCCTACAATGAGCAGTTCTTC	CASRTELSGKDSYNEQFF
.	TRBV29-1	14	TRBJ2-1	TRBD1	TGCAGCGTTGTTAGGGGACAGGGTTACAATGAGCAGTTCTTC	CSVVRGQGYNEQFF
.	TRBV6-5	13	TRBJ1-2	TRBD1	TGTGCCAGCCATCACAGGGGGCGCGGTGGCTACACCTTC	CASHHRGRGGYTF
.	TRBV5-5	18	TRBJ2-7	.	TGTGCCAGCAGCTTGGGCGCCAGAACTATCGGGAGAACCTACGAGCAGTACTTC	CASSLGARTIGRTYEQYF
.	TRBV25-1	16	TRBJ1-2	TRBD1	TGTGCCAGCAGTGAATCGGAGGGGGCCTCTAACTATGGCTACACCTTC	CASSESEGASNYGYTF
.	TRBV30	14	TRBJ2-1	TRBD2	TGTGCCTGGGACCCACTAGCGGGGTACAATGAGCAGTTCTTC	CAWDPLAGYNEQFF
.	TRBV28	17	TRBJ1-2	.	TGTGCCAGCAGTTTATGTACCGGGACAACACCGAACTATGGCTACACCTTC	CASSLCTGTTPNYGYTF
.	TRBV5-5	14	TRBJ2-7	TRBD1	TGTGCCAGCCTGGGGACAGGGGACTCCTACGAGCAGTACTTC	CASLGTGDSYEQYF
.	TRBV5-4	14	TRBJ2-7	.	TGTGCCAGCAGCTACCGGGACAAACCCTACGAGCAGTACTTC	CASSYRDKPYEQYF
.	TRBV4-2	15	TRBJ2-7	TRBD2	TGTGCCAGCAGCCCAATGGATTTACTAGCGGCCGAGCAGTACTTC	CASSPMDLLAAEQYF
.	TRBV6-1	11	TRBJ2-7	TRBD2	TGTGCCAGCATGGGGGGGTACGAGCAGTACTTC	CASMGGYEQYF
.	TRBV5-1	14	TRBJ2-7	.	TGCGCCAGCAGCCAGGTAACAGGAGACTACGAGCAGTACTTC	CASSQVTGDYEQYF
.	TRBV9	14	TRBJ2-7	.	TGTGCCAGCAGCGTAGGGCGGGCCGGGTACGAGCAGTACTTC	CASSVGRAGYEQYF
.	TRBV5-1	15	TRBJ2-6	.	TGCGCCAGCAGCGTGACGGGTTCTGGGGCCAACGTCCTGACTTTC	CASSVTGSGANVLTF
.	TRBV7-8	15	TRBJ2-7	TRBD2	TGTGCCAGCAGCCCCCGGACTAGCGGGAGTTACGAGCAGTACTTC	CASSPRTSGSYEQYF